This TCR beta chain was profiled in a study of cytomegalovirus exposure and HLA in healthy donors. Points on this clone: The antigen is unknown.

Using immunoSEQ multiplex PCR, the repertoire was profiled, and TCRdb retains in-frame clones only, with some absent. There are some 250,000 clones in the sample; 90% occur only once, and less than 0.4% lies in the top ten. Germline V gives CDR1 SEHNR, CDR2 FQNEAQ (reference sequence). Trimming took 6 bases from V and 2 from J, leaving 10 bases between them. The CDR3 consists of 14 residues. The study, taken as a whole, reports: Some 150 TCR beta chains were listed as cytomegalovirus-associated.

The receptor's source is a young woman in good health and CMV-seronegative. The sequenced sample consisted of PBMCs. The genes are TRBV7-9 and TRBJ2-2; a possible D gene is TRBD2 (5 bases). The chain's CDR3 is CASRASSNTGELFF. In nucleotides, the CDR3 is TGTGCCAGCAGGGCCTCTAGCAACACCGGGGAGCTGTTTTTT.